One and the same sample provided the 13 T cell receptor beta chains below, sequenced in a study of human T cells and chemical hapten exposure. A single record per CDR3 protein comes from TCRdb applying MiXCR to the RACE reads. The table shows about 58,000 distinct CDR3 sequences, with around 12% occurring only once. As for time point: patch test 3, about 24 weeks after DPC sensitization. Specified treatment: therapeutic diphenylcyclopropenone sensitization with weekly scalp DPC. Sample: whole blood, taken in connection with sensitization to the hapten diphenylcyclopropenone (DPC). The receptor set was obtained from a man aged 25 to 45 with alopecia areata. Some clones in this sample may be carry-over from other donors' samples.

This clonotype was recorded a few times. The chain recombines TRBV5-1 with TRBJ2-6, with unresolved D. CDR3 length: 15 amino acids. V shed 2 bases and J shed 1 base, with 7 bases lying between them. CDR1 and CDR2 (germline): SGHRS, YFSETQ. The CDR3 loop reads CASSFSDSGANVLTF. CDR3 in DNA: TGCGCCAGCAGCTTTTCAGATTCTGGGGCCAACGTCCTGACTTTC.

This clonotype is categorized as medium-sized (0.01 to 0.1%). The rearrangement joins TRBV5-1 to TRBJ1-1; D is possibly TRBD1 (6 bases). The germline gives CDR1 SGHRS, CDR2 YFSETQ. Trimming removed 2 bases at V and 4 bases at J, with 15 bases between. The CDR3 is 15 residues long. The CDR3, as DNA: TGCGCCAGCAGCTTTGAACAGGGAGAGGGCACTGAAGCTTTCTTT. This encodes CASSFEQGEGTEAFF.

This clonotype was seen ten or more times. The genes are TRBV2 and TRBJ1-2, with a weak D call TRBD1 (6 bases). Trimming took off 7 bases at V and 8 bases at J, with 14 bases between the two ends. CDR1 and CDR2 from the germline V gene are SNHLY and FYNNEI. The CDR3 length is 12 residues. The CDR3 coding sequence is TGTGCCAGCACCCTGACAGGCGGCGGCTACACCTTC. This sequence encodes CASTLTGGGYTF. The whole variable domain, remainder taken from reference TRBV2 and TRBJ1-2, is EPEVTQTPSHQVTQMGQEVILRCVPISNHLYFYWYRQILGQKVEFLVSFYNNEISEKSEIFDDQFSVERPDGSNFTLKIRSTKLEDSAMYFCASTLTGGGYTFGSGTRLTVV.

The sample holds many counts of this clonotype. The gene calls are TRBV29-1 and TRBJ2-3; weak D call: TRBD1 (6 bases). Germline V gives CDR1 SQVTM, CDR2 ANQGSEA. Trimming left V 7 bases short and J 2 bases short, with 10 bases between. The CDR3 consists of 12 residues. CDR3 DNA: TGCAGCGCGGACAGAAACACAGATACGCAGTATTTT. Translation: CSADRNTDTQYF.

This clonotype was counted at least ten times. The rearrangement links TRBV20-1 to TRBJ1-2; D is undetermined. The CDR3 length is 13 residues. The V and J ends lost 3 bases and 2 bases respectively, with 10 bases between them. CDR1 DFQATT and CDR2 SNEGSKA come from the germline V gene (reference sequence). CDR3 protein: CSASFQRNYGYTF. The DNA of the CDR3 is TGCAGTGCTAGTTTCCAGAGAAACTATGGCTACACCTTC.

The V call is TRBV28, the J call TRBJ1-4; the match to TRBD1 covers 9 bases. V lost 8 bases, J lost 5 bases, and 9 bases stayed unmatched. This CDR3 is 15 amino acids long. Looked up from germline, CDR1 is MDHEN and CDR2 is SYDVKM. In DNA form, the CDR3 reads TGTGCCAGCCGAGACAGGGGGAGGAAAAATGAAAAACTGTTTTTT. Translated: CASRDRGRKNEKLFF.

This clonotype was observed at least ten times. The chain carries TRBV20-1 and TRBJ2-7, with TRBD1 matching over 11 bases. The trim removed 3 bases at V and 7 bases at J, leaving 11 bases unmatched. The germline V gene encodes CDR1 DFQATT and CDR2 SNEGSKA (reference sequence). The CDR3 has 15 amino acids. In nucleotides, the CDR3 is TGCAGTGCTAGGCCCTACGGACAGGGGGCAGGGGAGCAGTACTTC. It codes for CSARPYGQGAGEQYF.

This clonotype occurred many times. Here the CDR3 reads CSASQHRSHWNSPLHF. In DNA, the CDR3 is TGCAGTGCTTCTCAACACAGGTCCCATTGGAATTCACCCCTCCACTTT. This chain connects TRBV20-1 to TRBJ1-6; weak D call: TRBD1 (5 bases). This CDR3 comprises 16 residues. Germline lookup yields CDR1 DFQATT and CDR2 SNEGSKA (reference sequence). The V end lost 5 bases, the J end lost 7 bases, and 21 bases lay between the germline ends.

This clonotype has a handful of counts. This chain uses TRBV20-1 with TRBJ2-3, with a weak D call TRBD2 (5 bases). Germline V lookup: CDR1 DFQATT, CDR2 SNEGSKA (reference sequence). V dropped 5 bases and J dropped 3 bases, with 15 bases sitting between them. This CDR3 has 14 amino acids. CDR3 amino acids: CSALPGRRTDTQYF. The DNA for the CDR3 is TGCAGTGCTTTGCCGGGAAGAAGAACAGATACGCAGTATTTT.

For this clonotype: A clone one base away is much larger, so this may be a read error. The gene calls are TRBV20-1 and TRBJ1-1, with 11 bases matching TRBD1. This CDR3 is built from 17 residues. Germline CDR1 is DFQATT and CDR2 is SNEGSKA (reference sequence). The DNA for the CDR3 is TGCGGTGCCAGCATACCCCCGGGACAGGGGGGAGGCACTGAAGCTTTCTTT. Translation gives CGASIPPGQGGGTEAFF.

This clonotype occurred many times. The CDR3 sequence is CASSLTGGRSNYGYTF. The DNA of the CDR3 is TGTGCCAGCAGCTTAACAGGGGGCAGAAGTAACTATGGCTACACCTTC. This chain joins TRBV7-2 and TRBJ1-2, with TRBD1 matching 9 bases. The CDR3 consists of 16 residues. J gave up 1 base and V 2 bases, and 5 bases lay outside the gene matches. The germline gives CDR1 SGHTA, CDR2 FQGNSA.

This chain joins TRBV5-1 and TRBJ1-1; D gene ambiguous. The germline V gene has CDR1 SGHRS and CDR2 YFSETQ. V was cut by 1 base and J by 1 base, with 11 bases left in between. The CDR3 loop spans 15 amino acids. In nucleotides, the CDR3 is TGCGCCAGCAGCTTGACGGGGAAGGGGAACACTGAAGCTTTCTTT. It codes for CASSLTGKGNTEAFF.

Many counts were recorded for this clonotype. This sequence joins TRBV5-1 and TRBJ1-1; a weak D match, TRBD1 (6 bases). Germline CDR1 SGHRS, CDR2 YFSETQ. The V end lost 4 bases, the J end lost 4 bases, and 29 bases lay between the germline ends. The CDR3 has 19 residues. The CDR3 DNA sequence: TGCGCCAGCAGCGGAGCTACCCGGGAGGGGGGCCCTCAGGGCACTGAAGCTTTCTTT. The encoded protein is CASSGATREGGPQGTEAFF.